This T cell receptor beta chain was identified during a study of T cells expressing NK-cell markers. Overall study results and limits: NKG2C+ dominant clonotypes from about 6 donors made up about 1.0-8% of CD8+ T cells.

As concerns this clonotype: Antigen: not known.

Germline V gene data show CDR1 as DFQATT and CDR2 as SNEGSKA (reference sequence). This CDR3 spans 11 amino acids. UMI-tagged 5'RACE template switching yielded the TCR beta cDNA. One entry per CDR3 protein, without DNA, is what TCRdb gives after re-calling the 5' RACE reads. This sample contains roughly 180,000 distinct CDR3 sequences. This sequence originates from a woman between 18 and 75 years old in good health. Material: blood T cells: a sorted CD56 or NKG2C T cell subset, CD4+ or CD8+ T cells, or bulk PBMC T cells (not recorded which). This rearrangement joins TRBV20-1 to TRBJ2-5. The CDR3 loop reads CSAYDWETQYF.